The TCR beta chain described here comes from a study of identical twins. CDR1 is MDHEN, CDR2 SYDVKM, per germline. CDR3 length: 14 amino acids. Trimming cost V 5 bases and J 6 bases, with 13 bases left between them. TCRdb independently ran MiXCR on the 5' RACE reads; one entry per CDR3 protein. This repertoire shows around 1.7 million distinct CDR3 sequences, 25% to 35% found once; its top ten account for about 0.3%. The clonotype originates from a newborn girl in good health. The V gene is TRBV28, the J gene TRBJ1-4; D remains ambiguous. Sequencing was done on a sample of cord blood. The CDR3 here is CASSPREQHEKLFF. CDR3 bases: TGTGCCAGCAGTCCCCGGGAGCAGCATGAAAAACTGTTTTTT.